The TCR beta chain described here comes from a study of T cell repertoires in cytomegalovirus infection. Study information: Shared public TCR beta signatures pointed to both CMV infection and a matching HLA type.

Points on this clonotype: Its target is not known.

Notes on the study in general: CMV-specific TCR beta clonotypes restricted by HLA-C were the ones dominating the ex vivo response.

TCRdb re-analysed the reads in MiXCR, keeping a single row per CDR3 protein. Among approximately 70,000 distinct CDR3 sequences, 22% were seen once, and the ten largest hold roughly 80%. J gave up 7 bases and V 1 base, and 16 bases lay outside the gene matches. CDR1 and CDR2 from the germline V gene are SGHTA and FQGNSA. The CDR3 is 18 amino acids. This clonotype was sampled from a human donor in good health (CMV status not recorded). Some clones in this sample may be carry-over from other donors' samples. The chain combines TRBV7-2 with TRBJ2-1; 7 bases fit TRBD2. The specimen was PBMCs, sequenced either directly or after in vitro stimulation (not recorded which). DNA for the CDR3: TGTGCCAGCAGCTTAGGATGGTGGCGGGAGAGGAGTCGGAATGAGCAGTTCTTC. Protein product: CASSLGWWRERSRNEQFF.